The 6 T cell receptor beta chains listed next were all sequenced from one sample in a study of T cells in narcolepsy. Generated by immunoSEQ multiplex PCR, the TCRdb table keeps only in-frame clones and is missing some. Of tens of thousands of clones in the sample, 92% were seen once. The sequenced sample was CD45RA- memory CD4+ T cells from PBMCs. These receptors were collected from a human donor with narcolepsy.

This CDR3 reads CASSEGVGYEQYF. The CDR3, as DNA: TGTGCCAGCAGTGAAGGGGTCGGCTACGAGCAGTACTTC. The chain couples TRBV25-1 to TRBJ2-7; D gene unclear. The CDR3 runs 13 residues. Germline V CDR1 and CDR2: MGHDK, SYGVNS. With 2 bases removed from V and 3 bases from J, the gap between germline ends came to 8 bases.

The chain uses TRBV5-1 and TRBJ2-2; D unclear. The CDR3 runs to 17 residues. Germline CDR1 SGHRS, CDR2 YFSETQ. Trimming left V 3 bases short and J 0 bases short, with 15 bases between. This CDR3 reads CASSSLDTPPNTGELFF. In DNA, the CDR3 is TGCGCCAGCAGCTCCCTTGACACTCCCCCGAACACCGGGGAGCTGTTTTTT.

CDR3 sequence reads: CASSYSPGAGQETQYF. The CDR3 DNA follows: TGTGCCAGCAGTTATAGCCCGGGGGCGGGACAAGAGACCCAGTACTTC. The chain carries TRBV2 and TRBJ2-5; the D gene could be TRBD1 or TRBD2 (6 bases each). The CDR3 runs 16 residues. The V gene lost 5 bases and the J gene lost 2 bases, with 18 bases spanning the gap. CDR1 is SNHLY, CDR2 FYNNEI, per germline.

This sequence joins TRBV18 and TRBJ1-5, with D possibly matching TRBD1 (5 bases). CDR1 is KGHSH, CDR2 LQKENI, per germline. The CDR3 runs to 13 residues. Trimming pared 3 bases from V and 6 bases from J, leaving 9 bases between. Here the CDR3 DNA reads TGTGCCAGCTCACCGGGGCTCAGTCAGCCCCAGCATTTT. Its protein is CASSPGLSQPQHF. The full variable domain, rest sourced from reference TRBV18 and TRBJ1-5, is NAGVMQNPRHLVRRRGQEARLRCSPMKGHSHVYWYRQLPEEGLKFMVYLQKENIIDESGMPKERFSAEFPKEGPSILRIQQVVRGDSAAYFCASSPGLSQPQHFGDGTRLSIL.

The genes are TRBV5-1 and TRBJ1-5; the D is unclear. Trimming took off 4 bases at V and 3 bases at J, with 11 bases between the two ends. The germline V gene encodes CDR1 SGHRS and CDR2 YFSETQ. CDR3 length: 14 residues. The CDR3 region is CASSVDGSNQPQHF. CDR3 nucleotide sequence: TGCGCCAGCAGCGTAGATGGCTCCAATCAGCCCCAGCATTTT.

The rearrangement uses TRBV15 and TRBJ1-1, with D unresolved. Trimming cost V 0 bases and J 4 bases, with 9 bases left between them. This CDR3 comprises 14 residues. CDR1 is LNHNV, CDR2 YYDKDF, per germline (reference sequence). CDR3 loop: CATSRDLKVTEAFF. For the CDR3, the DNA is TGTGCCACCAGCAGAGATCTAAAGGTCACTGAAGCTTTCTTT.